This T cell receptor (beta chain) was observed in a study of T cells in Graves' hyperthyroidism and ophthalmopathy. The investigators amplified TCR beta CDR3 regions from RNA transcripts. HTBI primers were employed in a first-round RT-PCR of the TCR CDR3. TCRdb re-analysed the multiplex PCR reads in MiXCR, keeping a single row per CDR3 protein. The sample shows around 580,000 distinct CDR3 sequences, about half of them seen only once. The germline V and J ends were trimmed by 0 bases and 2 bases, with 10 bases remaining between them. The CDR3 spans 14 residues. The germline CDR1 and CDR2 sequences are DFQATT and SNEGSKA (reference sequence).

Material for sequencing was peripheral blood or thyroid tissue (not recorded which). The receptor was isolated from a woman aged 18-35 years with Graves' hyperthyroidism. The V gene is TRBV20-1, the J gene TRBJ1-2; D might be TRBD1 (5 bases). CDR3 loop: CSARDMGVNYGYTF. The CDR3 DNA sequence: TGCAGTGCTAGAGATATGGGGGTGAACTATGGCTACACCTTC.